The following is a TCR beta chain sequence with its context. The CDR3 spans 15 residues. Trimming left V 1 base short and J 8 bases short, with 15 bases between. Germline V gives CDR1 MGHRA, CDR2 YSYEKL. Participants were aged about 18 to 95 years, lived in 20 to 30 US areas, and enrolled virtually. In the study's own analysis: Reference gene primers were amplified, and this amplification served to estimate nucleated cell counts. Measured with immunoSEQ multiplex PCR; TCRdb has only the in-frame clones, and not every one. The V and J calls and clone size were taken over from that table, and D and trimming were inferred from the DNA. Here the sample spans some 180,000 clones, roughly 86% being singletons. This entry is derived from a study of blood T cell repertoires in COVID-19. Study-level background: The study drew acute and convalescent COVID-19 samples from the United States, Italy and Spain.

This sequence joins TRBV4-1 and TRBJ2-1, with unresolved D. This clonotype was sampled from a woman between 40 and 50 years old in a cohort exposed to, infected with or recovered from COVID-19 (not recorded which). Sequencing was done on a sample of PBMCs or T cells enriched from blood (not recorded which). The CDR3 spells CASSQGPGTSYEQFF. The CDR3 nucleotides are TGCGCCAGCAGCCAAGGTCCGGGTACCAGCTATGAGCAGTTCTTC.